The next 28 T cell receptor beta chains were all read from a single sample in a study of T-cell reconstitution after alpha-beta-depleted transplantation in children. Unique molecular identifiers were incorporated during preparation of the TCRbeta library. MiXCR was run by TCRdb on the PCR reads, yielding one entry per CDR3 protein. The sample lists about 400,000 distinct CDR3 sequences, around 15% occurring once. Material: PBMCs, mostly from graft donor cells, obtained 360 days after TCRalphabeta/CD19-depleted stem cell transplant. The receptors originated from a boy younger than two who had a stem cell transplant for Wiskott-Aldrich syndrome, so the T cells may come from the graft donor.

The chain combines TRBV28 with TRBJ2-5; D gene ambiguous. Germline CDR1 and CDR2: MDHEN and SYDVKM. V lost 1 base and J lost 3, with 12 bases in between. The CDR3 spans 15 residues. CDR3 amino acids: CASSLFSHYKETQYF. The CDR3 nucleotides read TGTGCCAGCAGTTTATTTTCACATTACAAAGAGACCCAGTACTTC.

This clonotype was detected ten times or more. The chain combines TRBV20-1 with TRBJ1-6; D remains ambiguous. The germline V gene encodes CDR1 DFQATT and CDR2 SNEGSKA (reference sequence). Trimming took 3 bases from V and 7 from J, leaving 7 bases between them. This CDR3 has 12 residues. DNA for the CDR3: TGCAGTGCTAGGGCCGGGAATTCACCCCTCCACTTT. It is translated as CSARAGNSPLHF.

The rearrangement uses TRBV12-3 or TRBV12-4 and TRBJ1-1, with D hard to call. Trimming cost V 1 base and J 0 bases, with 3 bases left between them. CDR3 length: 13 amino acids. The CDR3 DNA reads TGTGCCAGCAGTTTAGAGATGAACACTGAAGCTTTCTTT. This codes for CASSLEMNTEAFF.

This clonotype has only a few counts. The J gene is TRBJ2-1, the V gene TRBV20-1; 9 nucleotides line up with TRBD1. Germline CDR1 reads DFQATT; CDR2 reads SNEGSKA (reference sequence). The CDR3 consists of 16 residues. Germline trimming cut 3 bases from V and 8 bases from J; bases unmatched to any gene: 14. CDR3 loop: CSARDPGQGKWDEQFF. The CDR3 DNA reads as TGCAGTGCTAGGGACCCGGGACAGGGAAAGTGGGATGAGCAGTTCTTC.

This clonotype was detected many times. This sequence joins TRBV5-6 and TRBJ2-5; 9 bases line up with TRBD1. Per germline, CDR1 SGHDT and CDR2 YYEEEE. The CDR3 runs 13 residues. V was clipped by 3 bases and J by 5 bases; unmatched bases: 2. As DNA, the CDR3 is TGTGCCAGCAGCTACGACAGGGGGGAGACCCAGTACTTC. Translation: CASSYDRGETQYF.

The chain couples TRBV6-5 to TRBJ2-2; 8 nucleotides agree with TRBD2. The length of the CDR3 is 18 residues. V gave up 0 bases and J gave up 1 base; unmatched junction bases: 7. Germline-derived CDR1 and CDR2 are MNHEY and SVGAGI. CDR3: CASSYSFSGVRNTGELFF. CDR3 nucleotide sequence: TGTGCCAGCAGTTACTCGTTTAGCGGGGTTCGGAACACCGGGGAGCTGTTTTTT.

This clonotype was seen a handful of times. The rearrangement links TRBV12-3 or TRBV12-4 to TRBJ2-5; 10 nucleotides agree with TRBD2. The CDR3 runs 15 residues. J was trimmed by 4 bases and V by 5 bases; bases with no gene match: 7. CDR3 in amino acids: CASSGIAGGRETQYF. Here the CDR3 DNA reads TGTGCCAGCAGTGGGATAGCGGGAGGAAGAGAGACCCAGTACTTC.

In this sample, this clonotype turned up a few times. This chain links TRBV15 with TRBJ2-1; possible D gene TRBD2, 6 bases. The length of the CDR3 is 17 residues. Germline CDR1 reads LNHNV; CDR2 reads YYDKDF (reference sequence). V lost 1 base and J lost 6, with 19 bases in between. CDR3 amino acids: CATSRAQGWRGGNEQFF. The DNA for the CDR3 is TGTGCCACCAGCAGAGCTCAGGGATGGAGGGGCGGCAATGAGCAGTTCTTC.

CDR3 DNA: TGTGCCAGCAGCCAAGTGCTCGGGGACACTGAAGCTTTCTTT. Translating gives CASSQVLGDTEAFF. The chain links TRBV3-1 to TRBJ1-1, with D hard to call. The V gene lost 1 base and the J gene lost 3 bases, with 9 bases spanning the gap. Germline V CDR1 and CDR2: LGHDT, YNNKEL (reference sequence). The CDR3 runs to 14 residues.

This clonotype was detected a few times. The rearrangement links TRBV29-1 to TRBJ2-3; 10 bases line up with TRBD2. Germline assignment: CDR1 SQVTM and CDR2 ANQGSEA. This CDR3 contains 14 residues. Trimming removed 6 bases from V and 4 bases from J; junction bases left unmatched: 7. In DNA, the CDR3 is TGCAGCGTCCTAGCGGGAGCGGGCGCAGATACGCAGTATTTT. This sequence encodes CSVLAGAGADTQYF.

The gene calls are TRBV12-3 or TRBV12-4 and TRBJ1-2; D perhaps matches TRBD1 (5 bases). Trimming stripped 3 bases from V and 4 bases from J, with 12 bases between. There are 14 residues in the CDR3. CDR3 protein: CASSFAGTGYGYTF. CDR3 nucleotides: TGTGCCAGCAGTTTTGCCGGGACGGGCTATGGCTACACCTTC.

This clonotype has a handful of counts. The chain carries TRBV11-2 and TRBJ2-1, with TRBD1 matching 7 bases. With 1 base clipped from V and 5 bases from J, the junction kept 20 bases outside the gene matches. The CDR3 is made up of 20 amino acids. CDR1 SGHAT and CDR2 FQNNGV come from the germline V gene. The CDR3 region is CASSLVETFRQGRLNNEQFF. The CDR3 DNA sequence: TGTGCCAGCAGCTTAGTTGAAACCTTCCGACAGGGTCGATTAAACAATGAGCAGTTCTTC. Based on the CDR3 plus reference TRBV11-2 and TRBJ2-1, the full variable domain is EAGVAQSPRYKIIEKRQSVAFWCNPISGHATLYWYQQILGQGPKLLIQFQNNGVVDDSQLPKDRFSAERLKGVDSTLKIQPAKLEDSAVYLCASSLVETFRQGRLNNEQFFGPGTRLTVL.

This clonotype was seen more than once but under ten times. The V and J genes are TRBV11-2 and TRBJ2-6; D uncertain. The CDR3 length is 17 residues. Trimming removed 6 bases at V and 3 bases at J, with 18 bases between. Germline assignment: CDR1 SGHAT and CDR2 FQNNGV. The CDR3 coding sequence is TGTGCCAGCAGGACCCTCCCCGGGTCCCTTGGGGCCAACGTCCTGACTTTC. Residues: CASRTLPGSLGANVLTF.

This rearrangement joins TRBV6-5 to TRBJ2-1; D is undetermined. The CDR3 consists of 16 residues. V lost 2 bases, J lost 5 bases, and 16 bases lay in between. Germline V gene lookup returns CDR1 MNHEY and CDR2 SVGAGI. CDR3 nucleotide sequence: TGTGCCAGCAGTTACCAATGGGCCGGAGCCGACAATGAGCAGTTCTTC. The encoded protein is CASSYQWAGADNEQFF.

V and J are TRBV5-5 and TRBJ1-6, with no clear D. The CDR3 consists of 16 residues. V was cut by 1 base and J by 7 bases, with 15 bases left in between. CDR1 is SGHKS and CDR2 is YYEKEE in the germline V gene (reference sequence). DNA for the CDR3: TGTGCCAGCAGCTTGTCGGGGAAATGGGTAAATTCACCCCTCCACTTT. It yields the protein CASSLSGKWVNSPLHF. The full variable domain, completed using reference TRBV5-5 and TRBJ1-6, is DAGVTQSPTHLIKTRGQQVTLRCSPISGHKSVSWYQQVLGQGPQFIFQYYEKEERGRGNFPDRFSARQFPNYSSELNVNALLLGDSALYLCASSLSGKWVNSPLHFGNGTRLTVT.

This clonotype was detected many times. CDR3 protein: CASSITGGEQYF. The CDR3 nucleotides are TGTGCCAGCAGTATCACAGGGGGCGAGCAGTACTTC. The chain links TRBV12-3 or TRBV12-4 to TRBJ2-7; TRBD1 aligns across 8 bases. This CDR3 is 12 amino acids long. The V and J ends lost 5 bases and 6 bases, in that order; junction bases with no gene match: 3.

Points on this clonotype: It is likely a read error, because the conserved phenylalanine at the end of the CDR3 is missing. The DNA is omitted, as the CDR3 cannot be located on it reliably, and the CDR3 follows TCRdb's listing. The chain joins TRBV7-9 to TRBJ1-2; TRBD1, the table's D call, lacks a check against the DNA. CDR1 is SEHNR and CDR2 is FQNEAQ in the germline V gene (reference sequence). The CDR3 totals 15 residues, both ends included. CDR3 amino acids: CASSFNPGQGYREEL.

This clonotype has a handful of counts. The chain uses TRBV5-6 and TRBJ1-1, with D possibly TRBD1 on 5 matching bases. V gave up 6 bases and J gave up 7 bases, with 19 bases separating them. Germline CDR1 is SGHDT and CDR2 is YYEEEE. This CDR3 comprises 14 residues. The CDR3 loop is CASTPSPRVGEAFF. CDR3 nucleotides: TGTGCCAGCACCCCCTCGCCCAGGGTAGGTGAAGCTTTCTTT.

J is TRBJ2-2 and V is TRBV20-1, with 9 bases lining up with TRBD2. The length of the CDR3 is 14 residues. Germline trimming cut 5 bases from V and 4 bases from J; bases unmatched to any gene: 5. Germline V gene sequence: CDR1 DFQATT, CDR2 SNEGSKA (reference sequence). This CDR3 is CSALSGSGTGELFF. CDR3 nucleotide sequence: TGCAGTGCTCTTAGCGGGAGCGGCACCGGGGAGCTGTTTTTT.

This chain joins TRBV30 and TRBJ2-5; D gene uncertain. Germline V gene lookup returns CDR1 GTSNPN and CDR2 SVGIG (reference sequence). Trimming left V 3 bases short and J 4 bases short, with 12 bases between. This CDR3 is 13 amino acids long. This chain's CDR3 is CAWSRVWPETQYF. CDR3 DNA sequence: TGTGCCTGGAGCCGGGTGTGGCCAGAGACCCAGTACTTC.

J is TRBJ2-2 and V is TRBV5-1; 9 nucleotides line up with TRBD1. Germline V gene sequence: CDR1 SGHRS, CDR2 YFSETQ. V lost 0 bases, J lost 3 bases, and 6 bases stayed unmatched. CDR3 size: 17 residues. The CDR3 bases are TGCGCCAGCAGCTTGGTGAACAGGGGGCGCGACACCGGGGAGCTGTTTTTT. Encoded protein: CASSLVNRGRDTGELFF.

As concerns this clonotype: Compared with germline, one end of the junction differs, possibly owing to a read error. This chain joins TRBV5-1 and TRBJ2-7; D remains unclear. Germline lookup yields CDR1 SGHRS and CDR2 YFSETQ. This CDR3 spans 14 amino acids. CDR3 DNA sequence: TGCGCCAGCAGCTTGGCCAAAAGCTCCTACGTGCAGTACTTC. Protein: CASSLAKSSYVQYF.

This clonotype was observed a few times. This chain links TRBV4-1 with TRBJ2-1; 10 nucleotides line up with TRBD2. The CDR3 consists of 18 residues. The germline CDR1 and CDR2 sequences are MGHRA and YSYEKL. V shed 1 base and J 0 bases; nucleotides not matched to a gene: 6. The CDR3 protein is CASSQVAGGPSSYNEQFF. Written as DNA, the CDR3 is TGCGCCAGCAGCCAAGTAGCGGGGGGTCCTAGCTCCTACAATGAGCAGTTCTTC.

This clonotype was observed a few times. The CDR3 sequence: CASTSGRSYNEQFF. The CDR3 DNA sequence: TGTGCCAGCACCTCGGGCCGCTCCTACAATGAGCAGTTCTTC. J is TRBJ2-1 and V is TRBV27; D remains ambiguous. V lost 7 bases and J 0 bases, leaving 10 bases between the germline ends. CDR3 size: 14 residues. The V gene's germline CDR1 is MNHEY and CDR2 SMNVEV (reference sequence).

This chain joins TRBV5-1 and TRBJ1-1; no clear D gene. CDR1 and CDR2 (germline): SGHRS, YFSETQ. CDR3 size: 10 residues. V dropped 0 bases and J dropped 10 bases, with 4 bases sitting between them. CDR3 sequence (DNA): TGCGCCAGCAGCTTGGAGGGAGCTTTCTTT. As protein: CASSLEGAFF.

This clonotype was detected a few times. This chain uses TRBV7-9 with TRBJ2-5, with D unclear. The CDR3 is made up of 15 amino acids. Germline V lookup: CDR1 SEHNR, CDR2 FQNEAQ (reference sequence). The ends were cut back, 4 bases at V and 5 bases at J, with 17 bases in the middle. CDR3 coding DNA: TGTGCCAGCAGCTACCCCGCTTCACTAAGCGAGACCCAGTACTTC. This gives the protein CASSYPASLSETQYF.

CDR3: CASVGRRYEQYF. Written as DNA, the CDR3 is TGTGCCAGCGTCGGCAGGCGCTACGAGCAGTACTTC. This rearrangement joins TRBV3-1 to TRBJ2-7; no clear D. This CDR3 spans 12 amino acids. The V gene's germline CDR1 is LGHDT and CDR2 YNNKEL (reference sequence). V was pared by 8 bases and J by 3 bases, with 11 bases between.

This clonotype was picked up a small number of times. This chain joins TRBV10-3 and TRBJ2-7, with D perhaps TRBD1 or TRBD2 (6 bases each). The CDR3 extends over 16 amino acids. The germline V gene has CDR1 ENHRY and CDR2 SYGVKD. The V end was cut by 8 bases, the J end by 5 bases, with 25 bases between. The CDR3 nucleotides read TGTGCCATCTCGTACGGGGGTGGGGCAGGGGCCAACGAGCAGTACTTC. Translation gives CAISYGGGAGANEQYF.